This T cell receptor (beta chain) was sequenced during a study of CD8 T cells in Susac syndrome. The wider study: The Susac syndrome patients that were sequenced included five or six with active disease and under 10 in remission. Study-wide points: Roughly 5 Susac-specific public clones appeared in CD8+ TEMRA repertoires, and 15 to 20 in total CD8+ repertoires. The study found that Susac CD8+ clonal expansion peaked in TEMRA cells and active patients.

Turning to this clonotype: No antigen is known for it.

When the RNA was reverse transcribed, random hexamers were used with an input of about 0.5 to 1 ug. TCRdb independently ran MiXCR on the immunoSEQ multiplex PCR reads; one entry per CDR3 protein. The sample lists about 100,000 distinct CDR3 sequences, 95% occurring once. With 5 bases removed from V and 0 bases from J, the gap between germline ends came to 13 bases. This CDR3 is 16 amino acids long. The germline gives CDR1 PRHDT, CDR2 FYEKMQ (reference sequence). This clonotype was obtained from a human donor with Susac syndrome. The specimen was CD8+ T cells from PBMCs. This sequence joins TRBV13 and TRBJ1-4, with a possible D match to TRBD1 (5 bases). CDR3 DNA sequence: TGTGCCAGCAGCGGGAGGACAAGCGCAACTAATGAAAAACTGTTTTTT. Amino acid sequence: CASSGRTSATNEKLFF. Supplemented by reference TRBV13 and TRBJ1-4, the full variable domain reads AAGVIQSPRHLIKEKRETATLKCYPIPRHDTVYWYQQGPGQDPQFLISFYEKMQSDKGSIPDRFSAQQFSDYHSELNMSSLELGDSALYFCASSGRTSATNEKLFFGSGTQLSVL.